This TCR beta chain derives from a study of T cell repertoires in cytomegalovirus infection. Study overall: Public signatures in TCR beta pointed to CMV infection and matching HLA type. Notes on the study in general: Based on cumulative public TCR beta family frequency, carriers of CMV plus the relevant HLA were identified. HLA-C-restricted TCR beta clonotypes specific for CMV led the ex vivo response.

This CDR3 spans 15 amino acids. The V end was cut by 4 bases, the J end by 0 bases, with 10 bases between. The germline gives CDR1 SGHRS, CDR2 YFSETQ. One entry per CDR3 protein, called by TCRdb with MiXCR from the reads. The data contain 200,000 to 300,000 distinct CDR3 sequences, 10% to 15% of them singletons. With regard to this clonotype: Its antigen remains unidentified.

This sequence originates from a human donor in good health (CMV status not recorded). Some clones in this sample may be carry-over from other donors' samples. Sequenced material: PBMCs. The rearrangement uses TRBV5-1 and TRBJ2-2; a possible D gene is TRBD1 (5 bases). The CDR3 bases are TGCGCCAGCAGCCTGGACACCCCGAACACCGGGGAGCTGTTTTTT. Encoded protein: CASSLDTPNTGELFF. Combining the CDR3 with reference TRBV5-1 and TRBJ2-2 gives the whole variable domain KAGVTQTPRYLIKTRGQQVTLSCSPISGHRSVSWYQQTPGQGLQFLFEYFSETQRNKGNFPGRFSGRQFSNSRSEMNVSTLELGDSALYLCASSLDTPNTGELFFGEGSRLTVL.